The clone carrying this T cell receptor beta chain came up many times. Antigen unknown. The TCR beta cDNA libraries contained unique molecular identifiers. MiXCR was run by TCRdb on the PCR reads, yielding one entry per CDR3 protein. The table lists roughly 400,000 distinct CDR3 sequences, approximately 39% of them singletons, with 7.6% in the top ten. This entry comes from a study of post-analysis software for immune sequencing data. Study-wide results and caveats: TRBV segments more frequent in patients than in controls numbered about five and included TRBV5-6, TRBV5-1 and TRBV20-1.

The CDR3 is made up of 15 amino acids. The germline V gene has CDR1 ENHRY and CDR2 SYGVKD. With 4 bases clipped from V and 5 bases from J, the junction kept 7 bases outside the gene matches. The gene calls are TRBV10-3 and TRBJ2-1; 8 nucleotides line up with TRBD1. The TCR comes from a girl aged 2 to 10 with multiple sclerosis. Sequencing was performed on blood. Here the CDR3 DNA reads TGTGCCATCAGTGGAAGACAGGGGTGGGACAATGAGCAGTTCTTC. As protein: CAISGRQGWDNEQFF.